The TCR beta chain under discussion was sequenced for a study of shared clonotypes between healthy human individuals. Whole-study findings and limits: Generally, estimated richness proved larger in naive subsets than it did in memory subsets.

On this clone itself: Its antigen is unidentified. Distinct nucleotide sequences in the sample also encode this CDR3.

Every donor was a Caucasian adult from Nashville, Tennessee. Each replicate PCR on the sorted subsets used 150 to 200 ng DNA (roughly 30,000 T cell genomes). Assay used: immunoSEQ multiplex PCR; TCRdb lists only in-frame clones, some missing. Of a few million clones listed, approximately 90% are singletons. This CDR3 spans 14 amino acids. The germline gives CDR1 SGHRS, CDR2 YFSETQ. Trimming shortened V by 0 bases and J by 0 bases, and 7 bases separated the two germline ends. This receptor was taken from a man aged 18 to 35 in good health. The J gene is TRBJ2-7, the V gene TRBV5-1; no reliable D call. Sequencing was carried out using naive CD4+ T cells sorted from blood. The subset denotes: CD45RA+ positively selected. CDR3 bases: TGCGCCAGCAGCTTGGGAGGAAGCTCCTACGAGCAGTACTTC. Encoded protein: CASSLGGSSYEQYF.